The 12 T cell receptor beta chains below come from one sample, sequenced in a study of blood T cell repertoires in COVID-19. TCRdb's table, derived via immunoSEQ multiplex PCR, lists solely in-frame clones and lacks some. The table shows about 180,000 clones, with about 90% occurring only once. The sequencing sample was made of peripheral blood. The receptors come from an older man with active or convalescent COVID-19.

The chain links TRBV15 to TRBJ1-1; no clear D. This CDR3 contains 13 residues. The germline V and J ends were trimmed by 6 bases and 3 bases, with 11 bases remaining between them. The germline V gene encodes CDR1 LNHNV and CDR2 YYDKDF (reference sequence). CDR3 bases: TGTGCCACCAGTGAAATCTACCACACTGAAGCTTTCTTT. This gives the protein CATSEIYHTEAFF.

The CDR3 DNA sequence: TGTGCCAGCAGCCCGCAGGGCTGGAATGAAAAACTGTTTTTT. Its protein product is CASSPQGWNEKLFF. The chain combines TRBV3-1 (or the pseudogene TRBV3-2) with TRBJ1-4, with a weak D call TRBD1 (5 bases). The CDR3 contains 14 residues. Trimming removed 4 bases from V and 5 bases from J, with 11 bases in between. Germline V gene data show CDR1 as LGHDT and CDR2 as YNNKEL (reference sequence).

CDR3 loop: CASSLEQAYGYTF. The CDR3 bases are TGTGCCAGCAGCTTAGAACAGGCCTATGGCTACACCTTC. The chain has TRBV7-2 and TRBJ1-2, with a tentative D call TRBD1 (5 bases). CDR1 and CDR2 (germline): SGHTA, FQGNSA. V lost 1 base, J lost 4 bases, and 7 bases lay in between. The CDR3 runs to 13 residues.

V gene TRBV28 combines with J gene TRBJ1-5; D might be TRBD1 (5 bases). Per germline, CDR1 MDHEN and CDR2 SYDVKM. Trimming took off 6 bases at V and 4 bases at J, with 13 bases between the two ends. The CDR3 is 14 residues long. The chain's CDR3 is CASSPDSFNQPQHF. Written as DNA, the CDR3 is TGTGCCAGCAGCCCCGACAGCTTTAATCAGCCCCAGCATTTT. Full variable domain (missing parts from reference TRBV28 and TRBJ1-5): DVKVTQSSRYLVKRTGEKVFLECVQDMDHENMFWYRQDPGLGLRLIYFSYDVKMKEKGDIPEGYSVSREKKERFSLILESASTNQTSMYLCASSPDSFNQPQHFGDGTRLSIL.

The chain employs TRBV19 and TRBJ2-5; possible D gene TRBD2, 5 bases. Germline V CDR1 and CDR2: LNHDA, SQIVND (reference sequence). The CDR3 loop spans 14 amino acids. V was cut by 6 bases and J by 1 base, with 12 bases left in between. The CDR3 nucleotides are TGTGCCAGTAGCGAGGGCCGCGCCCAAGAGACCCAGTACTTC. Amino acid sequence: CASSEGRAQETQYF.

The rearrangement joins TRBV7-9 to TRBJ2-7; maybe TRBD2 (5 bases). CDR3 length: 15 amino acids. The germline V gene encodes CDR1 SEHNR and CDR2 FQNEAQ (reference sequence). Trimming stripped 5 bases from V and 5 bases from J, with 19 bases between. The CDR3 loop is CASSPTPPGRNEQYF. CDR3 DNA sequence: TGTGCCAGCAGCCCAACCCCCCCGGGGAGAAACGAGCAGTACTTC.

The chain uses TRBV15 and TRBJ1-1, with D possibly matching TRBD1 (6 bases). The V end was cut by 4 bases, the J end by 6 bases, with 12 bases between. Germline assignment: CDR1 LNHNV and CDR2 YYDKDF (reference sequence). CDR3 length: 13 amino acids. CDR3 sequence: CATSTQGFAEAFF. CDR3 in DNA: TGTGCCACCAGCACACAGGGTTTCGCTGAAGCTTTCTTT.

The genes are TRBV6-2 or TRBV6-3 and TRBJ1-1; D call uncertain. The CDR3 extends over 14 amino acids. Germline CDR1 reads MNHEY; CDR2 reads SVGEGT. V was clipped by 4 bases and J by 0 bases, with 9 bases between them. The CDR3 here is CASSWRLMNTEAFF. The DNA of the CDR3 is TGTGCCAGCAGTTGGAGACTCATGAACACTGAAGCTTTCTTT.

This chain joins TRBV9 and TRBJ1-2, with 8 bases identical to TRBD1. Germline CDR1 and CDR2: SGDLS and YYNGEE. This CDR3 is built from 17 residues. V lost 0 bases and J lost 1; bases outside the gene matches: 8. Written as DNA, the CDR3 is TGTGCCAGCAGCGTAGGCCCCCACAGGGGGGGTAACTATGGCTACACCTTC. This codes for CASSVGPHRGGNYGYTF.

In DNA, the CDR3 is TGTGCCAGCAGCCACACAGGGAAGACGGGTTCACCCCTCCACTTT. This codes for CASSHTGKTGSPLHF. The chain has TRBV27 and TRBJ1-6; D might be TRBD1 (6 bases). Germline V gives CDR1 MNHEY, CDR2 SMNVEV (reference sequence). The germline V and J ends were trimmed by 6 bases and 9 bases, with 18 bases remaining between them. The CDR3 is 15 amino acids.

The gene calls are TRBV5-4 and TRBJ2-3; TRBD1 matches at 7 bases. This CDR3 contains 15 residues. Trimming cost V 4 bases and J 2 bases; bases outside gene matches: 7. Germline V CDR1 and CDR2: SGHNT, YYREEE (reference sequence). Here the CDR3 DNA reads TGTGCCAGCAGCCTGGGACAGTGGTACACAGATACGCAGTATTTT. Residues: CASSLGQWYTDTQYF.

The table lists this clone with a count of one. CDR3 region: CASSARQGAYSPLHF. The CDR3, as DNA: TGTGCCAGCAGCGCCCGACAGGGGGCGTATTCACCCCTCCACTTT. This rearrangement joins TRBV9 to TRBJ1-6, with 10 bases matching TRBD1. This CDR3 has 15 amino acids. Unmatched junction bases numbered 5, after V lost 3 bases and J lost 8 bases. CDR1 SGDLS and CDR2 YYNGEE come from the germline V gene.